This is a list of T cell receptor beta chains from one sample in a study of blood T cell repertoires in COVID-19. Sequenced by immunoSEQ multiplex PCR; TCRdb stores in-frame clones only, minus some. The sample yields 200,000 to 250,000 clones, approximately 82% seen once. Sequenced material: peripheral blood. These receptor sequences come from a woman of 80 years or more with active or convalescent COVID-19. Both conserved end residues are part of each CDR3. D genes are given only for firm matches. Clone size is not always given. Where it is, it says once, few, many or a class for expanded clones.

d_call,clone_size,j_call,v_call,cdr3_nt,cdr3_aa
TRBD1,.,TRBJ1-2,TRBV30,TGCGCGACAGGGGCCAGCAATCAGTATGGCTACACCTTC,CATGASNQYGYTF
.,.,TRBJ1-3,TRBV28,TGTGCCAGCAGTTCCAGTCTTCCCGGAAACACCATATATTTT,CASSSSLPGNTIYF
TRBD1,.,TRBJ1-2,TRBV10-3,TGTGCCATCAGTGGGGACAGAGATAACTATGGCTACACCTTC,CAISGDRDNYGYTF
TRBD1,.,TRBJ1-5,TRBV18,TGTGCCAGCTCACCCGGGACAGGGGGCCTTAGGAATCAGCCCCAGCATTTT,CASSPGTGGLRNQPQHF
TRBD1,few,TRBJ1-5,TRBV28,TGTGCCAGCATCACAGGGGGAAATCAGCCCCAGCATTTT,CASITGGNQPQHF
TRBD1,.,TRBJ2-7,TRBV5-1,TGCGCCAGCAGCGCGGACAGGGTCATTTCCTACGAGCAGTACTTC,CASSADRVISYEQYF
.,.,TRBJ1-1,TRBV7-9,TGTGCCAGCAGCTTTTTACAGGTAGACACTGAAGCTTTCTTT,CASSFLQVDTEAFF
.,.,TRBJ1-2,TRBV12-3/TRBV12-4,TGTGCCAGCACCCTCGCGGGGGTCTATGGCTACACCTTC,CASTLAGVYGYTF
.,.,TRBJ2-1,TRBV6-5,TGTGCCAGCAGTTACTCGTTCCGGGACAATGAGCAGTTCTTC,CASSYSFRDNEQFF
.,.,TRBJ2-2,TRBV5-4,TGTGCCAGCAGCAAAACTTCAGGTGGTAGCACCGGGGAGCTGTTTTTT,CASSKTSGGSTGELFF
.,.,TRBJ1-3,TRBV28,TGTGCCAGCAAAGACGGGATTATCTCTGGAAACACCATATATTTT,CASKDGIISGNTIYF
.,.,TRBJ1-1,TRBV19,TGTGCCAGTAGTATATGGGACGCCCCCGGGGGGTATGAAGCTTTCTTT,CASSIWDAPGGYEAFF
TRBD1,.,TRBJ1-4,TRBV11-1,TGTGCCAGCAGCTTAGTATCAGGGGGTTGGGAAAAACTGTTTTTT,CASSLVSGGWEKLFF
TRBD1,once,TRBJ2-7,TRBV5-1,TGCGCCAGCAGCTTGGGGGCAGGGGGAAACGAGCAGTACTTC,CASSLGAGGNEQYF
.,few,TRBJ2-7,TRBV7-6,TGTGCCAGCAGCTTAGCAGGACAACTCTACGAGCAGTACTTC,CASSLAGQLYEQYF
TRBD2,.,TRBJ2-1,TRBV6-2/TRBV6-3,TGTGCCAGCAGTTACTCGGGCCTGACGGGGGGGAGATACAATGAGCAGTTCTTC,CASSYSGLTGGRYNEQFF
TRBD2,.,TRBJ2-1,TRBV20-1,TGCAGTGCTAGTTCCATAACTAGCGGGCGAACCTACAATGAGCAGTTCTTC,CSASSITSGRTYNEQFF
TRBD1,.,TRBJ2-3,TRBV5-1,TGCGCCAGCAGCTCCACAGGGGAAGATACGCAGTATTTT,CASSSTGEDTQYF
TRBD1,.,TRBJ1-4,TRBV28,TGTGCCAGCAGTTTTGCGACAGGGGTCCCCACTAATGAAAAACTGTTTTTT,CASSFATGVPTNEKLFF
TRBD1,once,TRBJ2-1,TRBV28,TGTGCCAGCAGTCGGGACAGTTACAATGAGCAGTTCTTC,CASSRDSYNEQFF
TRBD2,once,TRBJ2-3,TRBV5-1,TGCGCCAGCATGGGCGGGGGGCAGGAGGATACGCAGTATTTT,CASMGGGQEDTQYF
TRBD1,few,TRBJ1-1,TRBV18,TGTGCCAGCTCACTACGGGGACAGGGCGACACTGAAGCTTTCTTT,CASSLRGQGDTEAFF
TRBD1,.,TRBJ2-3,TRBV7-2,TGTGCCAGCAGCTTAGGACAGGGTGGCGATACGCAGTATTTT,CASSLGQGGDTQYF
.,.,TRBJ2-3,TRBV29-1,TGCAGCGTTGTGGGGGGGCCGAGCACAGATACGCAGTATTTT,CSVVGGPSTDTQYF
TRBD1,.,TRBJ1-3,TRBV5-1,TGCGCCAGCAGCCAAGGGACAGGGCCCCTACTCTCTGGAAACACCATATATTTT,CASSQGTGPLLSGNTIYF
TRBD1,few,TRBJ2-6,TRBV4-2,TGTGCCAGCAGCCGAGAAACCGGGACAGAGAGCTCTGGGGCCAACGTCCTGACTTTC,CASSRETGTESSGANVLTF
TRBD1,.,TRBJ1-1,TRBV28,TGTGCCAGCAGTTTTTTCAGGGGGGTACTGGGGACTGAAGCTTTCTTT,CASSFFRGVLGTEAFF
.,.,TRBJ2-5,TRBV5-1,TGCGCCAGCAGCCTAGTGTCGAGTCCTGGCGAGACCCAGTACTTC,CASSLVSSPGETQYF
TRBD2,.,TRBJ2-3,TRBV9,TGTGCCAGCAGCCCCGGACTAGCCACAGATACGCAGTATTTT,CASSPGLATDTQYF
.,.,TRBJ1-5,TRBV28,TGTGCCAGCAGTCACGAGCCAAGCAATCAGCCCCAGCATTTT,CASSHEPSNQPQHF
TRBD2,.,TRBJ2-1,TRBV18,TGTGCCAGCTCATACCTAGCGGGAGTTTCTTGGGATGAGCAGTTCTTC,CASSYLAGVSWDEQFF
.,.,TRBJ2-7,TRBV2,TGTGCCAGCAGCCAGGGGAGGGTAAACTCCTACGAGCAGTACTTC,CASSQGRVNSYEQYF
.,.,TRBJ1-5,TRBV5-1,TGCGCCAGCAGCTTGGAGTACGGTAGCAATCAGCCCCAGCATTTT,CASSLEYGSNQPQHF
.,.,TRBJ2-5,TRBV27,TGTGCCAGCATGGGTCGCGGGGCCTTTCAAGAGACCCAGTACTTC,CASMGRGAFQETQYF
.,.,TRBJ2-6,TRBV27,TGTGCCAGCATGGGGCTTTCTGGGGCCAACGTCCTGACTTTC,CASMGLSGANVLTF
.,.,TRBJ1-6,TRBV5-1,TGCGCCAGCCGCAGGGGAAATGAGGCCCTCCACTTT,CASRRGNEALHF
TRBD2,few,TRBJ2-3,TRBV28,TGTGCCAGCCCACCTAGCGGGAGAGGCCCTAGCACAGATACGCAGTATTTT,CASPPSGRGPSTDTQYF
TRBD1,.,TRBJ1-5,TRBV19,TGTGCCAGTATGGGGACAGGGGAACGTCAGCCCCAGCATTTT,CASMGTGERQPQHF
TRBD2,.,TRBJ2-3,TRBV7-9,TGTGCCAGCAGCGAAGGTCGGCGGGGGGGCACAGATACGCAGTATTTT,CASSEGRRGGTDTQYF
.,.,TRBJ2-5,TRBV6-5,TGTGCCAGCAGTTACGGAGGACAGAAAAAAGAGACCCAGTACTTC,CASSYGGQKKETQYF
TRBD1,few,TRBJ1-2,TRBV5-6,TGTGCCAGCAGCCAAGGACAGGGAAAGGATGGCTACACCTTC,CASSQGQGKDGYTF
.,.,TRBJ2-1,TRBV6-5,TGTGCCAGCAGAGGACTGGAGGATTACAATGAGCAGTTCTTC,CASRGLEDYNEQFF
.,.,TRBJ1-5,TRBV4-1,TGCGCCAGCAGCCGAGAGGGGGGGGCTGGTAGAAGCAATCAGCCCCAGCATTTT,CASSREGGAGRSNQPQHF
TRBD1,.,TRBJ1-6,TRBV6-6,TGTGCCAGCAGTCATCCGGGACAGGGGGCCCTGAGGGATTCACCCCTCCACTTT,CASSHPGQGALRDSPLHF